This passage covers 24 T cell receptor beta chains from one sample sequenced in a study of blood T cell repertoires in COVID-19. The protocol was immunoSEQ multiplex PCR, while the TCRdb copy is restricted to in-frame clones and leaves out a portion. The sample lists 47,000 or so clones; approximately 81% were seen once. Sequenced input: peripheral blood. All receptors come from a woman older than 75 with COVID-19, enrolled during active disease.

V usage is TRBV5-5 and J usage is TRBJ2-7; maybe TRBD2 (5 bases). There are 14 residues in the CDR3. V was clipped by 1 base and J by 5 bases, with 13 bases between them. Germline V lookup: CDR1 SGHKS, CDR2 YYEKEE (reference sequence). The CDR3 region is CASSLRLAPNEQYF. The CDR3 bases are TGTGCCAGCAGCTTGCGGCTAGCTCCCAACGAGCAGTACTTC.

This clone was detected a few times. The J gene is TRBJ1-6, the V gene TRBV10-1; 9 bases align to TRBD1. Germline loops: CDR1 WNHNN, CDR2 SYGVQD (reference sequence). Trimming cost V 9 bases and J 11 bases; bases outside gene matches: 8. The CDR3 contains 13 residues. CDR3: CARTDRGRTPLHF. In nucleotides, the CDR3 is TGCGCCAGGACGGACAGGGGTAGGACACCCCTCCACTTT.

The chain links TRBV2 to TRBJ2-1; 7 bases agree with TRBD2. There are 15 residues in the CDR3. CDR1 and CDR2 from the germline V gene are SNHLY and FYNNEI. Trimming at V came to 2 bases and at J to 8 bases, leaving 9 bases not matched to a gene. The CDR3 DNA reads as TGTGCCAGCAGTGAACCCTGGACTAGTGTCGATGAGCAGTTCTTC. Translation: CASSEPWTSVDEQFF.

The J gene is TRBJ1-4, the V gene TRBV29-1, with 7 positions matching TRBD1. The CDR3 has 14 amino acids. V dropped 1 base and J dropped 6; count of bases not matched to a gene: 5. The germline CDR1 and CDR2 sequences are SQVTM and ANQGSEA. The CDR3 here is CSVEVGQGDEKLFF. The CDR3 nucleotides are TGCAGCGTTGAAGTGGGTCAGGGGGATGAAAAACTGTTTTTT.

This clone occurred many times. This chain links TRBV4-1 with TRBJ2-1; 8 bases are a match to TRBD2. The junction had 6 bases not matched to a gene; V was cut back by 3 bases and J by 8 bases. Germline loops: CDR1 MGHRA, CDR2 YSYEKL. This CDR3 has 14 residues. The CDR3 here is CASSQGRAGDEQFF. CDR3 nucleotides: TGCGCCAGCAGCCAGGGAAGAGCGGGAGATGAGCAGTTCTTC.

This clone was observed a handful of times. The chain's CDR3 is CATSGRGFNEQFF. DNA of the CDR3: TGTGCCACCAGTGGACGCGGGTTCAATGAGCAGTTCTTC. The V gene is TRBV24-1, the J gene TRBJ2-1; TRBD2 is a possible D gene (5 bases). Between the trimmed V and J ends, which lost 5 bases and 6 bases, there was a span of 10 bases. The germline V gene has CDR1 KGHDR and CDR2 SFDVKD. CDR3 size: 13 residues.

The rearrangement joins TRBV6-6 to TRBJ1-6; no reliable D call. V was trimmed by 0 bases and J by 10 bases, leaving 4 bases between them. Germline V CDR1 and CDR2: MNHNY, SVGAGI (reference sequence). CDR3 size: 12 residues. The CDR3 bases are TGTGCCAGCAGTTACTCTCGGTCACCCCTCCACTTT. Encoded protein: CASSYSRSPLHF.

The chain has TRBV6-2 or TRBV6-3 and TRBJ2-3; 10 bases match TRBD2. Losses at the gene ends were 2 bases for V and 2 bases for J; bases not matched to a gene: 13. Germline V gene sequence: CDR1 MNHEY, CDR2 SVGEGT. CDR3 length: 19 residues. The DNA of the CDR3 is TGTGCCAGCAGTTACCACTCGTCCCAACTAGCGGGACTCACAGATACGCAGTATTTT. It yields the protein CASSYHSSQLAGLTDTQYF.

V gene TRBV5-1 combines with J gene TRBJ1-6; D is undetermined. CDR1 SGHRS and CDR2 YFSETQ come from the germline V gene. The CDR3 is 14 amino acids. V was shortened by 4 bases and J by 10 bases, with 15 bases between the two germline ends. CDR3 sequence: CASSEGVEGSPLHF. In DNA, the CDR3 is TGCGCCAGCAGCGAGGGCGTGGAGGGCTCACCCCTCCACTTT.

V usage is TRBV4-2 and J usage is TRBJ2-3; the match to TRBD2 covers 9 bases. CDR1 and CDR2 (germline): LGHNA, YNFKEQ. CDR3 length: 19 amino acids. The ends lost 0 bases at V and 1 base at J; junction bases unmatched: 11. The CDR3 here is CASSQEIWVAGDRTDTQYF. The CDR3 DNA reads as TGTGCCAGCAGCCAAGAAATTTGGGTAGCGGGAGATCGCACAGATACGCAGTATTTT.

The chain is built from TRBV6-1 and TRBJ1-2, with D tentatively TRBD1 (6 bases). This CDR3 contains 15 residues. The V gene's germline CDR1 is MNHNS and CDR2 SASEGT. Trimming left V 2 bases short and J 6 bases short, with 16 bases between. CDR3 sequence: CASSEISRGDNGYTF. DNA for the CDR3: TGTGCCAGCAGTGAAATTTCCAGGGGAGACAATGGCTACACCTTC.

This chain uses TRBV12-3 or TRBV12-4 with TRBJ1-2; D uncertain. This CDR3 contains 13 residues. The ends were cut back, 3 bases at V and 8 bases at J, with 13 bases in the middle. This CDR3 reads CASSLKIVRGYTF. The CDR3 nucleotides are TGTGCCAGCAGTTTGAAAATCGTCCGGGGCTACACCTTC.

The chain joins TRBV2 to TRBJ1-1; 11 bases fit TRBD1. The CDR3 is 15 amino acids. J lost 4 bases, V lost 6 bases, and 7 bases had no gene match. Germline loops: CDR1 SNHLY, CDR2 FYNNEI. In DNA form, the CDR3 reads TGTGCCAGCAGCCGGGACAGGGGGAGTAGCACTGAAGCTTTCTTT. This encodes CASSRDRGSSTEAFF.

This clone was seen only a few times. The V gene is TRBV6-6, the J gene TRBJ2-7; D unclear. The CDR3 runs to 11 residues. V was pared by 8 bases and J by 0 bases, with 5 bases between. CDR1 is MNHNY and CDR2 is SVGAGI in the germline V gene (reference sequence). CDR3 amino acids: CASVHSYEQYF. In DNA, the CDR3 is TGTGCCAGCGTCCACTCCTACGAGCAGTACTTC.

The chain has TRBV12-3 or TRBV12-4 and TRBJ2-7; perhaps TRBD2 as D (6 bases). CDR3 length: 11 amino acids. V lost 8 bases to trimming and J lost 4 bases, with 9 bases between them. The CDR3 loop is CASGAGYEQYF. CDR3 nucleotides: TGTGCCAGCGGGGCGGGGTACGAGCAGTACTTC.

The chain combines TRBV19 with TRBJ2-1; the D gene is possibly TRBD2 (6 bases). CDR3 size: 14 residues. Germline V CDR1 and CDR2: LNHDA, SQIVND (reference sequence). V lost 4 bases to trimming and J lost 7 bases, with 14 bases between them. CDR3 loop: CASSTILANNEQFF. The CDR3 bases are TGTGCCAGTAGTACGATACTAGCTAATAATGAGCAGTTCTTC.

The V and J genes are TRBV30 and TRBJ2-1, with 7 bases that match TRBD2. V dropped 0 bases and J dropped 0; count of bases not matched to a gene: 2. The CDR3 is 15 residues long. Per the germline V gene, CDR1 is GTSNPN and CDR2 is SVGIG (reference sequence). The CDR3 spells CAWSVSGGSYNEQFF. As DNA, the CDR3 is TGTGCCTGGAGTGTCTCGGGGGGCTCCTACAATGAGCAGTTCTTC. Based on the CDR3 plus reference TRBV30 and TRBJ2-1, the full variable domain is SQTIHQWPATLVQPVGSPLSLECTVEGTSNPNLYWYRQAAGRGLQLLFYSVGIGQISSEVPQNLSASRPQDRQFILSSKKLLLSDSGFYLCAWSVSGGSYNEQFFGPGTRLTVL.

The rearrangement links TRBV7-2 to TRBJ1-6; possibly TRBD1 for D (6 bases). CDR1 SGHTA and CDR2 FQGNSA come from the germline V gene. The germline V and J ends were trimmed by 1 base and 10 bases, with 14 bases remaining between them. The CDR3 sequence is 15 residues long. The CDR3 nucleotides are TGTGCCAGCAGCTTAGGGGCAGGGGTAAACTCACCCCTCCACTTT. Translation: CASSLGAGVNSPLHF.

The V gene is TRBV2, the J gene TRBJ1-2; no clear D. The CDR3 length is 12 residues. The germline V and J ends were trimmed by 7 bases and 8 bases, with 14 bases remaining between them. The germline CDR1 and CDR2 sequences are SNHLY and FYNNEI. Written as DNA, the CDR3 is TGTGCCAGCATGATTGGAGGGAGAGGCTACACCTTC. Translated, it gives CASMIGGRGYTF. Drawing the rest from reference TRBV2 and TRBJ1-2, the complete variable domain is EPEVTQTPSHQVTQMGQEVILRCVPISNHLYFYWYRQILGQKVEFLVSFYNNEISEKSEIFDDQFSVERPDGSNFTLKIRSTKLEDSAMYFCASMIGGRGYTFGSGTRLTVV.

The rearrangement uses TRBV21-1 and TRBJ2-2; the table's D gene call, TRBD2, was not cross checked with the DNA. TRBV21-1 represents a pseudogene. The CDR3 loop spans 14 amino acids. CDR3 sequence reads: CAGPGLGPTGELFF. The CDR3 DNA reads TGTGCCGGCCCGGGACTAGGGCCCACCGGGGAGCTGTTTTTT.

This clone was seen a single time. The chain joins TRBV14 to TRBJ1-6; D is unclear. The CDR3 runs 15 residues. Per germline, CDR1 SGHDN and CDR2 FVKESK. V lost 5 bases to trimming and J lost 5 bases, with 13 bases between them. The CDR3 DNA follows: TGTGCCAGCAGCTTTTGGAGGGTTAATAATTCACCCCTCCACTTT. This encodes CASSFWRVNNSPLHF.

The chain uses TRBV5-1 and TRBJ2-2; 8 positions match TRBD2. V dropped 0 bases and J dropped 4; count of bases not matched to a gene: 5. Germline V lookup: CDR1 SGHRS, CDR2 YFSETQ. The CDR3 extends over 16 amino acids. CDR3 sequence reads: CASSLVERETTGELFF. The CDR3 DNA reads as TGCGCCAGCAGCTTGGTCGAGCGGGAGACCACCGGGGAGCTGTTTTTT.

Only one count was recorded for this clone. The V gene is TRBV7-2, the J gene TRBJ2-7, with 12 nucleotides matching TRBD2. Germline CDR1 reads SGHTA; CDR2 reads FQGNSA. The V and J ends lost 7 bases and 2 bases, in that order; junction bases with no gene match: 6. There are 15 residues in the CDR3. The CDR3 DNA reads as TGTGCCAGCACCACTCTAGCGGGAGGGCCCTACGAGCAGTACTTC. Protein: CASTTLAGGPYEQYF.

The gene calls are TRBV7-9 and TRBJ2-7, with 10 bases identical to TRBD2. The germline V gene encodes CDR1 SEHNR and CDR2 FQNEAQ (reference sequence). The ends lost 6 bases at V and 4 bases at J; junction bases unmatched: 3. CDR3 length: 13 amino acids. The CDR3: CASSASGSYEQYF. CDR3 nucleotides: TGTGCCAGCAGTGCTAGCGGGAGTTACGAGCAGTACTTC.